This T cell receptor beta chain originates from a study of T cells in Graves' hyperthyroidism and ophthalmopathy. Amplified TCR beta CDR3 regions came from RNA transcripts. Researchers ran a first-round RT-PCR on the TCR CDR3 using the HTBI primer set. Each CDR3 protein is one row after TCRdb ran MiXCR on the multiplex PCR reads. There are approximately 560,000 distinct CDR3 sequences in the sample; 40% to 55% occur only once, and about 8.2% lies in the top ten. Together with thyroid ultrasound, orbital computed tomography, serum thyroxine and TRAb, clinical symptoms were used for diagnoses. This receptor was taken from a woman aged 18 to 35 with Graves' hyperthyroidism. The sequencing input was peripheral blood or thyroid tissue (not recorded which).

The CDR3, as DNA: TGTGCCAGCAGCGAGACGCCGGGACGCCAATCGATAAACACCGGGGAGCTGTTTTTT. This gives the protein CASSETPGRQSINTGELFF. The chain has TRBV11-1 and TRBJ2-2; the D call may be TRBD1 or TRBD2 (5 bases each). The V gene lost 5 bases and the J gene lost 2 bases, with 24 bases spanning the gap. CDR1 and CDR2 from the germline V gene are SGHAT and FQDESV (reference sequence). The CDR3 extends over 19 amino acids.